The 21 T cell receptor beta chains listed next were all sequenced from one sample in a study of CD8 T cells in Susac syndrome. The RNA input was roughly 0.45 to 1 ug, and it was reverse transcribed with random hexamers. TCRdb independently ran MiXCR on the immunoSEQ multiplex PCR reads; one entry per CDR3 protein. The sample holds a few hundred thousand distinct CDR3 sequences, roughly 94% seen once. Sequenced input: CD4+ T cells from PBMCs. All receptors come from a human donor with multiple sclerosis.

The chain is built from TRBV7-9 and TRBJ2-2, with 11 bases matching TRBD2. Trimming removed 7 bases from V and 5 bases from J; junction bases left unmatched: 3. CDR3 length: 14 amino acids. Germline V gene data show CDR1 as SEHNR and CDR2 as FQNEAQ (reference sequence). CDR3 sequence: CASNLAGGTGELFF. In DNA form, the CDR3 reads TGTGCCAGCAACCTAGCGGGGGGAACCGGGGAGCTGTTTTTT.

This chain joins TRBV7-2 and TRBJ2-7; 8 bases are shared with TRBD1. The CDR3 extends over 16 amino acids. Germline loops: CDR1 SGHTA, CDR2 FQGNSA. With 5 bases clipped from V and 3 bases from J, the junction kept 12 bases outside the gene matches. In DNA form, the CDR3 reads TGTGCCAGCAGCCCAGCCGGGACAGGTTTTCTCTACGAGCAGTACTTC. This codes for CASSPAGTGFLYEQYF.

V is TRBV3-1 and J is TRBJ2-7; TRBD2 is a possible D gene (5 bases). V was shortened by 4 bases and J by 3 bases, with 13 bases between the two germline ends. Germline V gene sequence: CDR1 LGHDT, CDR2 YNNKEL (reference sequence). CDR3 size: 14 residues. The CDR3, as DNA: TGTGCCAGCAGCCTCTCTCGGGGTCTCTACGAGCAGTACTTC. This sequence encodes CASSLSRGLYEQYF.

CDR3: CSVAGRRTGMSSNTEAFF. Here the CDR3 DNA reads TGCAGCGTTGCGGGGCGCCGAACAGGGATGAGCTCGAACACTGAAGCTTTCTTT. The chain carries TRBV29-1 and TRBJ1-1, with D tentatively TRBD1 (6 bases). The CDR3 consists of 18 residues. Trimming took 4 bases from V and 1 from J, leaving 25 bases between them. Germline CDR1 SQVTM, CDR2 ANQGSEA. Full variable domain (missing parts from reference TRBV29-1 and TRBJ1-1): SAVISQKPSRDICQRGTSLTIQCQVDSQVTMMFWYRQQPGQSLTLIATANQGSEATYESGFVIDKFPISRPNLTFSTLTVSNMSPEDSSIYLCSVAGRRTGMSSNTEAFFGQGTRLTVV.

The chain uses TRBV12-3 or TRBV12-4 and TRBJ2-7; 8 bases are a match to TRBD1. This CDR3 is 14 amino acids long. V was clipped by 3 bases and J by 5 bases; unmatched bases: 6. The CDR3 DNA follows: TGTGCCAGCAGTTTGCCCCAGGGGGCCAACGAGCAGTACTTC. Amino acids: CASSLPQGANEQYF.

The chain employs TRBV20-1 and TRBJ2-1; either TRBD1 or TRBD2 may fit D (5 bases each). V dropped 5 bases and J dropped 0 bases, with 11 bases sitting between them. Germline values: CDR1 DFQATT, CDR2 SNEGSKA (reference sequence). There are 14 residues in the CDR3. The CDR3 DNA reads TGCAGTGCTTTAGGGACGGCCTCCTACAATGAGCAGTTCTTC. Translated, it gives CSALGTASYNEQFF.

The gene calls are TRBV30 and TRBJ1-1; no clear D. V lost 4 bases, J lost 1 base, and 10 bases lay in between. Germline values: CDR1 GTSNPN, CDR2 SVGIG (reference sequence). The CDR3 is 13 residues long. The CDR3 nucleotides are TGTGCCTGGACGAGGGCACCGAACACTGAAGCTTTCTTT. It is translated as CAWTRAPNTEAFF.

To note about this clonotype: The junction departs from germline at one end; a sequencing error may be responsible. The chain recombines TRBV3-1 with TRBJ2-2, with D unresolved. The CDR3 is 14 amino acids. Germline CDR1 LGHDT, CDR2 YNNKEL (reference sequence). The CDR3 region is CASRQAVPTGELFF. Here the CDR3 DNA reads TGTGCCAGCAGACAAGCTGTCCCTACCGGGGAGCTGTTTTTT. Variable domain in full (rest from reference TRBV3-1 and TRBJ2-2): DTAVSQTPKYLVTQMGNDKSIKCEQNLGHDTMYWYKQDSKKFLKIMFSYNNKELIINETVPNRFSPKSPDKAHLNLHINSLELGDSAVYFCASRQAVPTGELFFGEGSRLTVL.

V gene TRBV20-1 combines with J gene TRBJ1-2; D is possibly TRBD1 (6 bases). Trimming cost V 0 bases and J 8 bases, with 13 bases left between them. Germline CDR1 DFQATT, CDR2 SNEGSKA (reference sequence). The CDR3 has 13 amino acids. The CDR3 DNA follows: TGCAGTGCTAGAGACGTCGGGGGCTTGGGCTACACCTTC. It yields the protein CSARDVGGLGYTF.

This chain joins TRBV29-1 and TRBJ2-1, with D unclear. Germline CDR1 and CDR2: SQVTM and ANQGSEA. The CDR3 loop spans 11 amino acids. V lost 3 bases, J lost 2 bases, and 2 bases lay in between. Here the CDR3 reads CSVDTYNEQFF. Written as DNA, the CDR3 is TGCAGCGTTGACACCTACAATGAGCAGTTCTTC.

The chain links TRBV29-1 to TRBJ2-1; 9 bases fit TRBD1. The germline V gene has CDR1 SQVTM and CDR2 ANQGSEA. This CDR3 has 13 residues. V gave up 5 bases and J gave up 5 bases; unmatched junction bases: 4. This chain's CDR3 is CSVQRTGDNEQFF. DNA for the CDR3: TGCAGCGTTCAACGGACAGGGGACAATGAGCAGTTCTTC.

The CDR3 DNA sequence: TGCGCCAGCAGCGAATTGGGTCTAGCGAACACCGGGGAGCTGTTTTTT. Translated, it gives CASSELGLANTGELFF. The chain uses TRBV5-1 and TRBJ2-2; no reliable D call. The CDR3 spans 16 residues. V was clipped by 4 bases and J by 0 bases, with 13 bases between them. The germline V gene has CDR1 SGHRS and CDR2 YFSETQ.

This clonotype appeared a single time. J is TRBJ1-6 and V is TRBV15; D is ambiguous. V was shortened by 0 bases and J by 9 bases, with 12 bases between the two germline ends. The CDR3 covers 15 residues. Germline V lookup: CDR1 LNHNV, CDR2 YYDKDF (reference sequence). CDR3 region: CATSRDAGGGSPLHF. DNA of the CDR3: TGTGCCACCAGCAGAGATGCGGGAGGAGGTTCACCCCTCCACTTT.

This clonotype occurred once. V is TRBV3-1 and J is TRBJ2-7, with a weak D call TRBD2 (5 bases). The germline V gene has CDR1 LGHDT and CDR2 YNNKEL (reference sequence). The CDR3 loop spans 15 amino acids. The V and J ends lost 4 bases and 0 bases respectively, with 13 bases between them. CDR3 region: CASSPSSRYSYEQYF. As DNA, the CDR3 is TGTGCCAGCAGCCCTTCTAGCAGGTACTCCTACGAGCAGTACTTC.

The chain employs TRBV5-1 and TRBJ2-7, with 10 bases matching TRBD2. Germline V gene sequence: CDR1 SGHRS, CDR2 YFSETQ. This CDR3 has 15 residues. After removal of 5 bases from V and 4 bases from J, the junction contained 9 bases not matched to a gene. The CDR3 region is CASRTAGGPGYEQYF. Written as DNA, the CDR3 is TGCGCCAGCAGAACAGCGGGGGGGCCGGGTTACGAGCAGTACTTC.

The V and J genes are TRBV2 and TRBJ2-4; D may be TRBD1 or TRBD2 (6 bases each). Germline values: CDR1 SNHLY, CDR2 FYNNEI. The CDR3 extends over 19 amino acids. The germline V and J ends were trimmed by 5 bases and 0 bases, with 23 bases remaining between them. The CDR3 DNA follows: TGTGCCAGCAGTCTAGGGGGGCGTCCCCAGGATCTAGCCAAAAACATTCAGTACTTC. Its translation is CASSLGGRPQDLAKNIQYF.

The gene calls are TRBV30 and TRBJ1-5, with TRBD1 as a possible D gene (6 bases). Germline V CDR1 and CDR2: GTSNPN, SVGIG (reference sequence). The V end was cut by 5 bases, the J end by 0 bases, with 11 bases between. The CDR3 runs 14 residues. CDR3 sequence reads: CAWGRGGSNQPQHF. CDR3 sequence (DNA): TGTGCCTGGGGGAGAGGGGGTAGCAATCAGCCCCAGCATTTT.

On this clonotype: Sequence at one end of the junction differs from germline and may be a read error. The rearrangement links TRBV12-3 or TRBV12-4 to TRBJ1-2, with D maybe TRBD1 (6 bases). The CDR3 covers 11 residues. Here the CDR3 reads CASRGGSGYTF. As DNA, the CDR3 is TGTGCAAGCAGGGGAGGCTCTGGCTACACCTTC.

V usage is TRBV2 and J usage is TRBJ1-5; D uncertain. V lost 8 bases and J 4 bases, leaving 18 bases between the germline ends. Per germline, CDR1 SNHLY and CDR2 FYNNEI. This CDR3 has 15 residues. The CDR3 nucleotides read TGTGCCAGCCACATGAATGGGGAGCCGAATCAGCCCCAGCATTTT. It is translated as CASHMNGEPNQPQHF.

The chain combines TRBV20-1 with TRBJ2-5; TRBD2 matches at 7 bases. This CDR3 has 11 residues. The V gene end was trimmed by 6 bases and the J gene end by 5 bases; junction bases not matched to a gene: 3. Germline V gene lookup returns CDR1 DFQATT and CDR2 SNEGSKA (reference sequence). CDR3 DNA sequence: TGCAGTGCCCTCGGGGGGGAGACCCAGTACTTC. The encoded protein is CSALGGETQYF.

This clonotype came up many times. One end of the junction does not line up with germline, which may come from a read error. J is TRBJ2-5 and V is TRBV12-3 or TRBV12-4; TRBD1 is a possible D gene (6 bases). CDR3 length: 13 residues. CDR3 DNA sequence: TGTGCCAGCAGCTTAGGGGGCCAAGAGACCCAGTACTTC. Protein: CASSLGGQETQYF.